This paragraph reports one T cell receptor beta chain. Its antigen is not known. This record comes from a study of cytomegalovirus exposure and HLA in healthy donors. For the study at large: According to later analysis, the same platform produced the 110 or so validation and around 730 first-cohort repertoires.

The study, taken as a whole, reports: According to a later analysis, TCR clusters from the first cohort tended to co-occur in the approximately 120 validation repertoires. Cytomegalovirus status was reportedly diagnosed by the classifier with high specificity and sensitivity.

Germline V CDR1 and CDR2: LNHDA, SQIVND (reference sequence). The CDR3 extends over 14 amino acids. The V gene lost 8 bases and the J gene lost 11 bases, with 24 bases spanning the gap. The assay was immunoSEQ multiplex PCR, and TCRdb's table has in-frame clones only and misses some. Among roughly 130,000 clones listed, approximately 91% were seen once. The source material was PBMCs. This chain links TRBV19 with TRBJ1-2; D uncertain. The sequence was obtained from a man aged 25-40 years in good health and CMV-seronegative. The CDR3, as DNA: TGTGCCAGTCGAGGAGGGTATAAGTTAATTACTTACACCTTC. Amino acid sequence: CASRGGYKLITYTF.